Reported below is one T cell receptor (beta chain). Its antigen is not known. The CDR3 is 13 amino acids. The germline gives CDR1 SGDLS, CDR2 YYNGEE. The V and J ends lost 0 bases and 9 bases respectively, with 7 bases between them. Free of recent acute infections or vaccinations, the donors were healthy HIV-negative adults. Assay: immunoSEQ multiplex PCR; the TCRdb copy retains only in-frame clones and omits some. The sample includes 2 million or so clones, 85% to 95% of them seen just once. The data derive from a study of shared clonotypes between healthy human individuals. Whole-study context: Three plates were used per donor for CD4 naive, three for CD4 memory, two for CD8 naive and one for CD8 memory. Study-wide results and caveats: Incompleteness in sorted-subset sequencing, despite large depth, was shown by rarefaction. Generally, naive subsets (rather than memory subsets) showed larger estimated richness.

The sample taken for sequencing was naive CD4+ T cells sorted from blood. Subset defined: CD45RA+ positively selected. The sequence was collected from a man between 18 and 29 years old in good health. The V gene is TRBV9, the J gene TRBJ1-6; no firm D call. The CDR3 protein is CASSVGGGSPLHF. In DNA form, the CDR3 reads TGTGCCAGCAGCGTAGGAGGAGGTTCACCCCTCCACTTT.